These T cell receptor beta chains were read from a single sample in a study of blood T cells in healthy people across ages. TCRdb itself ran the 5' RACE reads through MiXCR, one entry per CDR3 protein. The table has 1.5 million to 2 million distinct CDR3 sequences, roughly 30% seen once. The sequencing sample was made of blood. The source of these receptors is a woman in her 30s in good health. Each CDR3 is given without its conserved first and last residue.

>TRBJ2-3|TRBV7-3
ASSPTGGITDTQY
>TRBJ2-7|TRBV21-1
ANSTRDRENKYEQY
>TRBJ1-1|TRBV7-2
ASSDGQPRNTEAF
>TRBJ2-3|TRBV27
ASRDSSEDTQY
>TRBJ1-2|TRBV29-1
SAEHRANYGCT
>NA|TRBV4-1
ASKSTGVSYNEQY
>TRBJ2-5|TRBV5-1
ASSLILAVEGEQY
>TRBJ2-1|TRBV25-1
ASISDRECCEQF
>TRBJ2-7|TRBV7-2
ASSLDLGFYEQY
>TRBJ1-2|TRBV6-1
ASSEGLGESYGYT
>TRBJ2-5|TRBV7-9
ASSPAGVLRETQY
>TRBJ2-1|TRBV7-6
ASSPLAGGLSYNEQF
>TRBJ2-3|TRBV6-6
ASGYWDLPTSTDTQY
>TRBJ2-6|TRBV4-1
ASSQDGYRGQYGANVLT
>TRBJ2-7|TRBV18
ASSPPRDRSEQY
>TRBJ2-5|TRBV19
ASSARLAGVETQY
>TRBJ2-1|TRBV27
ASSWYEGHYNEQF
>TRBJ2-5|TRBV27
ASSLQSSGSLRAGGQY
>TRBJ1-2|TRBV27
ASSFGRQGDAYGYT
>TRBJ1-6|TRBV3-1
ASSQDFRDRLH
>TRBJ2-7|TRBV4-1
ASSQLSGDEQY
>TRBJ2-5|TRBV7-8
ASSLAGFPWETQY
>TRBJ2-7|TRBV7-9
ASSGGQAAYEQY
>TRBJ2-1|TRBV5-1
ASSLGLAGGARLDNEQF
>TRBJ2-3|TRBV30
AWSVRAGVVGTQY
>TRBJ2-1|TRBV5-1
ASSSPGLAGGPRDNEQF
>TRBJ2-1|TRBV12-3/TRBV12-4
ASSLSYRSNEQY
>TRBJ2-3|TRBV18
ASSPSLAGSDTQY
>TRBJ2-7|TRBV6-2/TRBV6-3
ASSYPGLHYEQY
>TRBJ2-1|TRBV5-1
ASSFMGLNANEQF